These T cell receptor beta chains were read from a single sample in a study of shared clonotypes between healthy human individuals. Some clones are missing from TCRdb's copy, which holds only in-frame ones; the method was immunoSEQ multiplex PCR. The sample carries over 2 million clones, 85% to 95% recorded once. Sequenced material: naive CD4+ T cells sorted from blood. The source is a man aged 18 to 29 in good health. Each CDR3 is given with its conserved first and last residue. Each record gives: clone size, V gene, J gene, D gene, CDR3 DNA, CDR3 protein. A D gene is named only where the DNA matches it firmly. The size of a clone is reported for some rows only, either as once, few or many, or as a class for expanded clones.

-	TRBV10-3	TRBJ2-7	TRBD1	TGTGCCATGGGGACAGGGGGCTCCTACGAGCAGTACTTC	CAMGTGGSYEQYF
-	TRBV19	TRBJ1-2	TRBD1	TGTGCCTCAAAAAGGGGACAGGGCAACTATGGCTACACCTTC	CASKRGQGNYGYTF
-	TRBV27	TRBJ1-6	TRBD1	TGTGCCAGCAGCTATCAGACAGGGGCTAATTCACCCCTCCACTTT	CASSYQTGANSPLHF
-	TRBV7-2	TRBJ1-2	TRBD1	TGTGCCAGCAGCAGCAGGACAGGGTCGGAATATGGCTACACCTTC	CASSSRTGSEYGYTF
-	TRBV4-2	TRBJ2-7	-	TGTGCCAGCAGCCAAGACGACGCATACTCCTACGAGCAGTACTTC	CASSQDDAYSYEQYF
-	TRBV6-1	TRBJ1-5	-	TGTGCCAGCAGTGAAGGGACAGTTCACAATCAGCCCCAGCATTTT	CASSEGTVHNQPQHF
once	TRBV28	TRBJ1-2	-	TGTGCCAGTAATCAATCCCGAGGACCCATGGTCGTCTACACCTTC	CASNQSRGPMVVYTF
-	TRBV29-1	TRBJ2-3	-	TGCAGCGTTGAAACTGGTACAGATACGCAGTATTTT	CSVETGTDTQYF
-	TRBV6-6	TRBJ1-2	TRBD1	TGTGCCAGCAGACCTGGGACAGGGGGCGCGTATGGCTACACCTTC	CASRPGTGGAYGYTF
-	TRBV5-1	TRBJ2-5	-	TGCGCCAGCAGCTTGGAGTACCCCCCACTTCAAGAGACCCAGTACTTC	CASSLEYPPLQETQYF
-	TRBV10-3	TRBJ2-7	TRBD2	TGTGCCATCAGTGAGGGTAGCGGGGCCTCCTACGAGCAGTACTTC	CAISEGSGASYEQYF
-	TRBV5-1	TRBJ2-3	-	TGCGCCAGCAGCTTGGGTCACAACTCAGATACGCAGTATTTT	CASSLGHNSDTQYF
-	TRBV2	TRBJ1-5	TRBD1	TGTGCCAGCAGCTCCGGGACAGGGAAGGGTCAGCCCCAGCATTTT	CASSSGTGKGQPQHF
-	TRBV5-1	TRBJ1-4	TRBD1	TGCGCCAGCAGCTTAAAATCCGGGACAGTTTTTGAAAAACTGTTTTTT	CASSLKSGTVFEKLFF
-	TRBV5-4	TRBJ1-3	TRBD1	TGTGCCAGCAGCGCGTTAAAAGGGACAGGGAACTCTGGAAACACCATATATTTT	CASSALKGTGNSGNTIYF
-	TRBV7-2	TRBJ2-3	TRBD2	TGTGCCAGCAGCTTAGGTGGGAGCGGGGGGCCCGCCACAGATACGCAGTATTTT	CASSLGGSGGPATDTQYF
-	TRBV6-6	TRBJ1-1	-	TGTGCCAGCAGTTTTCCAGGGTTGAACACTGAAGCTTTCTTT	CASSFPGLNTEAFF